The rows below give T cell receptor beta chains drawn from one sample of a study of beta chain features in type 1 diabetes. Method: immunoSEQ multiplex PCR; TCRdb's copy keeps in-frame clones and lacks some. Of 350,000 to 400,000 clones listed, over 12% are singletons. The sample was naive CD4+ T cells from blood. Receptor source: a woman aged 18-30 years in good health. Each CDR3 is given without its conserved first and last residue. The order of the fields is V gene, CDR3 protein.

TRBV30 AWSSGGFTDTQY
TRBV28 ASSLQGPVSYEQY
TRBV5-1 ASSLGTGTVGNIQY
TRBV2 ASIGGANTEAF
TRBV5-1 ASSLRGDANTGELF
TRBV15 ATSRDGTGVADTQY
TRBV7-2 ASSLAGTAETQY
TRBV30 AWSQINEKLF
TRBV27 ASSPRVAPSVTHEQF
TRBV5-6 ASSLEGTGAPYEQY
TRBV30 AWSIQGQPQH
TRBV4-3 ASSQEYPGAYEQY
TRBV28 ASSYSYRGLRGNQPQH
TRBV28 ASTIGPGQHYEQY
TRBV19 ASRSSGIKNTGELF
TRBV28 ASSYTVTGITEAF
TRBV30 AWRTNRANQPQH
TRBV9 ASSVVRNTGELF
TRBV30 AWVASGRETQY
TRBV28 ASSELQGFEQF
TRBV5-1 ASSFSTGVGYNEQF
TRBV7-9 ASSKAEAGVRNEQF
TRBV28 ASNGYLEQF
TRBV9 ASSVGGGVGEQY
TRBV5-1 ASSPGRVGQPQH
TRBV5-1 ASSLQAGRGYNEQF
TRBV29-1 SVAAGGPDEQY
TRBV7-2 ASSSRTSGTYEQY
TRBV7-8 ASSGRLAGDKGAQY
TRBV7-6 ASSPLAGGTYEQY
TRBV2 ASSGPSRTDTQY
TRBV27 ASSYLQGKVNYGYT
TRBV7-9 ASSLTGTGDREKLF
TRBV9 ASSVPQGDRGNNEQF
TRBV25-1 ASTEDRDYGYT
TRBV29-1 SVVRWFEDTQY
TRBV9 ASSGHDRINEKLF
TRBV7-2 ASRETGSVYEQY
TRBV6-6 ASSPGGVNQPQH
TRBV7-9 ASSPRTGGYGYT
TRBV5-1 ASSRIPGLDSYEQY
TRBV5-1 ASSAPGLGYEQY
TRBV7-9 ASSWDNSGANVLT
TRBV5-1 ASSSGTSQETQY
TRBV6-5 ASSYSTGEQY
TRBV28 ASRLARFEAF
TRBV28 ASSRPNSNEQY
TRBV6-1 ASRTTGYNEQF
TRBV30 AWSVRSGGQPQH
TRBV10-2 ASSESPGGEPYEQY